Following are 26 T cell receptor beta chains from one sample sequenced in a study of shared clonotypes between healthy human individuals. Clones were sequenced by immunoSEQ multiplex PCR, and TCRdb holds only the in-frame ones, with some missing. The sample shows more than 2,000,000 clones, approximately 95% of them seen only once. Sequencing was performed on naive CD4+ T cells from PBMCs. The subset is: CD45RA+ positively selected. These receptors were collected from a young man in good health. Some clones in this sample may be carry-over from other donors' samples.

About this clone itself: Other DNA sequences in this specimen translate into the identical CDR3. V usage is TRBV19 and J usage is TRBJ1-5; D ambiguous. The CDR3 covers 13 residues. V lost 3 bases and J lost 3, with 6 bases in between. The germline CDR1 and CDR2 sequences are LNHDA and SQIVND (reference sequence). The CDR3 nucleotides read TGTGCCAGTAGTATCGGATTCAATCAGCCCCAGCATTTT. Residues: CASSIGFNQPQHF.

The CDR3 region is CASSLQGSNQPQHF. CDR3 DNA sequence: TGTGCCAGCAGCTTACAGGGGAGCAATCAGCCCCAGCATTTT. The chain employs TRBV5-4 and TRBJ1-5, with 7 bases lining up with TRBD1. The J segment lost 1 base and the V segment lost 2 bases, leaving 0 bases of the junction unmatched. CDR1 is SGHNT, CDR2 YYREEE, per germline (reference sequence). CDR3 size: 14 residues.

The chain recombines TRBV28 with TRBJ2-7; 11 positions match TRBD2. The ends lost 5 bases at V and 1 base at J; junction bases unmatched: 13. CDR1 is MDHEN and CDR2 is SYDVKM in the germline V gene. The CDR3 sequence is 18 residues long. This CDR3 is CASSPTLGLAGLSYEQYF. The CDR3 DNA reads as TGTGCCAGCAGTCCCACCCTCGGACTAGCGGGCTTATCCTACGAGCAGTACTTC. Drawing the rest from reference TRBV28 and TRBJ2-7, the complete variable domain is DVKVTQSSRYLVKRTGEKVFLECVQDMDHENMFWYRQDPGLGLRLIYFSYDVKMKEKGDIPEGYSVSREKKERFSLILESASTNQTSMYLCASSPTLGLAGLSYEQYFGPGTRLTVT.

CDR3 coding DNA: TGTGCCAGCAGCCTCGGACAGGGGGCGAACACCGGGGAGCTGTTTTTT. Amino acids: CASSLGQGANTGELFF. The V call is TRBV16, the J call TRBJ2-2; 10 bases align to TRBD1. Trimming at V came to 4 bases and at J to 0 bases, leaving 2 bases not matched to a gene. There are 16 residues in the CDR3. Germline V gene lookup returns CDR1 KGHSY and CDR2 FQNENV.

A single count supports this clone. The chain has TRBV11-3 and TRBJ1-1, with TRBD1 matching over 8 bases. The CDR3 covers 14 residues. Trimming took 2 bases from V and 3 from J; bases not matched to a gene: 2. Germline V gene lookup returns CDR1 SGHNT and CDR2 YENEEA. This CDR3 reads CASSLQGADTEAFF. CDR3 nucleotides: TGTGCCAGCAGCTTACAGGGGGCCGACACTGAAGCTTTCTTT.

This clone was recorded only once. The chain links TRBV2 to TRBJ1-1, with no clear D. The V gene lost 6 bases and the J gene lost 1 base, with 9 bases spanning the gap. The CDR3 totals 13 residues. Germline loops: CDR1 SNHLY, CDR2 FYNNEI. The CDR3 nucleotides read TGTGCCAGCAGAAACCGGGGGAACACTGAAGCTTTCTTT. The encoded protein is CASRNRGNTEAFF.

The chain couples TRBV7-7 to TRBJ2-2; 10 nucleotides agree with TRBD2. The CDR3 has 15 residues. The germline gives CDR1 SSHAT, CDR2 FNYEAQ (reference sequence). V trimming: 2 bases; J trimming: 3 bases; junction bases outside the gene matches: 0. The CDR3 nucleotides read TGTGCCAGCAGCTTACTAGCGGGAGACACCGGGGAGCTGTTTTTT. As protein: CASSLLAGDTGELFF.

The sample holds one count of this clone. V and J are TRBV4-3 and TRBJ2-1, with 8 bases aligning to TRBD2. J was trimmed by 1 base and V by 4 bases; bases with no gene match: 15. The CDR3 runs 19 residues. Germline CDR1 LGHNA, CDR2 YSLEER. The CDR3 DNA sequence: TGCGCCAGCAGCCCGAGGGGGAGCGGGAGCCGTGGGTCCTACAATGAGCAGTTCTTC. It translates to CASSPRGSGSRGSYNEQFF.

J is TRBJ2-6 and V is TRBV28; D is undetermined. Trimming removed 3 bases at V and 1 base at J, with 13 bases between. The CDR3 has 17 amino acids. Per the germline V gene, CDR1 is MDHEN and CDR2 is SYDVKM. The CDR3 nucleotides are TGTGCCAGCAGTTTGTCAGTACGTAGGTCTGGGGCCAACGTCCTGACTTTC. Translation gives CASSLSVRRSGANVLTF. The entire variable domain, with the rest obtained from reference TRBV28 and TRBJ2-6, is as follows: DVKVTQSSRYLVKRTGEKVFLECVQDMDHENMFWYRQDPGLGLRLIYFSYDVKMKEKGDIPEGYSVSREKKERFSLILESASTNQTSMYLCASSLSVRRSGANVLTFGAGSRLTVL.

V is TRBV28 and J is TRBJ2-1; D call uncertain. This CDR3 has 17 residues. The V end lost 3 bases, the J end lost 1 base, and 16 bases lay between the germline ends. Germline CDR1 reads MDHEN; CDR2 reads SYDVKM. The chain's CDR3 is CASSLVMGLGSYNEQFF. As DNA, the CDR3 is TGTGCCAGCAGTTTGGTCATGGGTTTAGGATCCTACAATGAGCAGTTCTTC.

The chain uses TRBV14 and TRBJ2-7, with TRBD2 matching over 7 bases. Losses at the gene ends were 5 bases for V and 2 bases for J; bases not matched to a gene: 9. Looked up from germline, CDR1 is SGHDN and CDR2 is FVKESK. This CDR3 contains 15 residues. CDR3 DNA: TGTGCCAGCAGCTTGGGGGGGGTCGGACCCTACGAGCAGTACTTC. This codes for CASSLGGVGPYEQYF.

V is TRBV4-3 and J is TRBJ1-2, with D possibly matching TRBD1 (5 bases). CDR3 length: 15 residues. Trimming pared 2 bases from V and 6 bases from J, leaving 16 bases between. Germline CDR1 LGHNA, CDR2 YSLEER. The CDR3 region is CASSQPRTGTDGYTF. The CDR3, as DNA: TGCGCCAGCAGCCAACCACGAACCGGGACTGATGGCTACACCTTC.

The chain joins TRBV2 to TRBJ2-1; 10 bases are shared with TRBD2. The V gene end was trimmed by 8 bases and the J gene end by 5 bases; junction bases not matched to a gene: 6. This CDR3 has 14 amino acids. From germline, CDR1 is SNHLY and CDR2 FYNNEI. This chain's CDR3 is CASPRLAGNNEQFF. The CDR3 DNA sequence: TGTGCCAGCCCGAGACTAGCGGGTAACAATGAGCAGTTCTTC.

Points on this clone: At the DNA level, this CDR3 is encoded by other sequences in the same sample as well. This chain uses TRBV7-9 with TRBJ2-3, with D hard to call. The CDR3 has 13 residues. The germline CDR1 and CDR2 sequences are SEHNR and FQNEAQ (reference sequence). V lost 5 bases, J lost 0 bases, and 6 bases lay in between. DNA for the CDR3: TGTGCCAGCAGCCTATACAGCACAGATACGCAGTATTTT. Its translation: CASSLYSTDTQYF.

The chain joins TRBV11-3 to TRBJ2-5; D tentatively fits TRBD1 or TRBD2 (6 bases each). V shed 3 bases and J shed 4 bases, with 12 bases lying between them. Germline values: CDR1 SGHNT, CDR2 YENEEA. The CDR3 is 14 amino acids. The CDR3 nucleotides are TGTGCCAGCAGCTTGGGGGGCCCGGGAGAGACCCAGTACTTC. Its protein is CASSLGGPGETQYF.

This chain links TRBV7-3 with TRBJ1-3; 7 positions match TRBD1. Germline CDR1 SGHTA, CDR2 FQGTGA. The CDR3 is 15 amino acids. Unmatched junction bases numbered 5, after V lost 5 bases and J lost 1 base. This CDR3 reads CASSIQGVSGNTIYF. In DNA form, the CDR3 reads TGTGCCAGCAGCATTCAGGGGGTTTCTGGAAACACCATATATTTT.

The chain links TRBV9 to TRBJ2-1; tentatively, D is TRBD1 or TRBD2 (5 bases each). The CDR3 has 16 residues. V lost 2 bases and J 2 bases, leaving 14 bases between the germline ends. From germline, CDR1 is SGDLS and CDR2 YYNGEE. Written as DNA, the CDR3 is TGTGCCAGCAGCGTGGCCGGGACCCCGGCCTACAATGAGCAGTTCTTC. It encodes CASSVAGTPAYNEQFF.

This chain joins TRBV30 and TRBJ1-1; TRBD1 matches at 9 bases. The CDR3 is 16 residues long. Per the germline V gene, CDR1 is GTSNPN and CDR2 is SVGIG (reference sequence). J was trimmed by 0 bases and V by 8 bases; bases with no gene match: 13. This CDR3 reads CAGYHGTGIVNTEAFF. The CDR3 nucleotides read TGTGCCGGATACCACGGGACAGGGATTGTGAACACTGAAGCTTTCTTT.

The chain links TRBV29-1 to TRBJ2-1; the D gene is possibly TRBD2 (6 bases). The CDR3 is 12 amino acids. The germline V and J ends were trimmed by 8 bases and 7 bases, with 15 bases remaining between them. Germline V gene lookup returns CDR1 SQVTM and CDR2 ANQGSEA. The CDR3 reads CSTSSGGNEQFF. The CDR3 nucleotides read TGCAGCACCTCGTCCGGGGGTAATGAGCAGTTCTTC.

This chain connects TRBV7-9 to TRBJ1-2; 8 bases match TRBD1. The CDR3 extends over 16 amino acids. Losses at the gene ends were 0 bases for V and 4 bases for J; bases not matched to a gene: 7. Per the germline V gene, CDR1 is SEHNR and CDR2 is FQNEAQ (reference sequence). The CDR3 reads CASSLALAGGFYGYTF. In DNA form, the CDR3 reads TGTGCCAGCAGCTTAGCGCTGGCAGGGGGCTTCTATGGCTACACCTTC.

The J gene is TRBJ1-5, the V gene TRBV29-1; TRBD1 is a possible D gene (6 bases). Per germline, CDR1 SQVTM and CDR2 ANQGSEA. Trimming took off 1 base at V and 7 bases at J, with 11 bases between the two ends. The CDR3 length is 13 residues. This CDR3 is CSVEVDRRQPQHF. DNA for the CDR3: TGCAGCGTTGAAGTAGACAGGAGGCAGCCCCAGCATTTT. The variable domain in full, completed from reference TRBV29-1 and TRBJ1-5, reads SAVISQKPSRDICQRGTSLTIQCQVDSQVTMMFWYRQQPGQSLTLIATANQGSEATYESGFVIDKFPISRPNLTFSTLTVSNMSPEDSSIYLCSVEVDRRQPQHFGDGTRLSIL.

The chain couples TRBV28 to TRBJ1-2; the match to TRBD1 covers 8 bases. The V gene's germline CDR1 is MDHEN and CDR2 SYDVKM. Trimming at V came to 5 bases and at J to 5 bases, leaving 4 bases not matched to a gene. This CDR3 contains 13 residues. CDR3 protein: CASSEGQVYGYTF. The CDR3 coding sequence is TGTGCCAGCAGTGAGGGACAGGTATATGGCTACACCTTC.

The rearrangement joins TRBV27 to TRBJ2-1; D could derive from TRBD1 or TRBD2 (5 bases each). CDR3 length: 16 residues. The V and J ends lost 3 bases and 0 bases respectively, with 12 bases between them. Germline CDR1 is MNHEY and CDR2 is SMNVEV (reference sequence). The CDR3 DNA sequence: TGTGCCAGCAGTTTGGGACGGGTGAGCTCCTACAATGAGCAGTTCTTC. Residues: CASSLGRVSSYNEQFF.

The rearrangement joins TRBV28 to TRBJ2-1; 7 bases align to TRBD2. This CDR3 has 16 residues. Unmatched junction bases numbered 13, after V lost 3 bases and J lost 8 bases. Germline V CDR1 and CDR2: MDHEN, SYDVKM. In DNA form, the CDR3 reads TGTGCCAGCAGTTTCCTGGGGGGAGGGGCTGCCGATGAGCAGTTCTTC. Encoded protein: CASSFLGGGAADEQFF. Based on the CDR3 plus reference TRBV28 and TRBJ2-1, the full variable domain is DVKVTQSSRYLVKRTGEKVFLECVQDMDHENMFWYRQDPGLGLRLIYFSYDVKMKEKGDIPEGYSVSREKKERFSLILESASTNQTSMYLCASSFLGGGAADEQFFGPGTRLTVL.

The chain uses TRBV7-2 and TRBJ2-1; TRBD2 aligns across 11 bases. V dropped 4 bases and J dropped 5; count of bases not matched to a gene: 4. This CDR3 is built from 15 residues. CDR1 is SGHTA, CDR2 FQGNSA, per germline. This chain's CDR3 is CASSSRLAGNNEQFF. In nucleotides, the CDR3 is TGTGCCAGCAGCTCGAGACTAGCGGGGAACAATGAGCAGTTCTTC.

The chain uses TRBV11-2 and TRBJ2-7, with a weak D call TRBD2 (6 bases). V was shortened by 2 bases and J by 7 bases, with 18 bases between the two germline ends. There are 15 residues in the CDR3. Germline CDR1 reads SGHAT; CDR2 reads FQNNGV. CDR3 coding DNA: TGTGCCAGCAGCTTATTCGGGCGGGGCGCTTCGGAGCAGTACTTC. Translated: CASSLFGRGASEQYF. Drawing the rest from reference TRBV11-2 and TRBJ2-7, the complete variable domain is EAGVAQSPRYKIIEKRQSVAFWCNPISGHATLYWYQQILGQGPKLLIQFQNNGVVDDSQLPKDRFSAERLKGVDSTLKIQPAKLEDSAVYLCASSLFGRGASEQYFGPGTRLTVT.